This is a list of T cell receptor beta chains from one sample in a study of T-cell reconstitution after alpha-beta-depleted transplantation in children. One entry per CDR3 protein results from TCRdb running MiXCR on the PCR reads. The sample holds around 100,000 distinct CDR3 sequences, 4.5% to 7.5% seen once. The source was PBMCs, mostly from graft donor cells, collected 60 days after TCRalphabeta/CD19-depleted stem cell transplant. The receptors stem from a female patient aged 2 to 10 who had a stem cell transplant for Fanconi anemia, so the T cells may come from the graft donor. CDR3s leave out the opening cysteine and the closing phenylalanine or tryptophan.

TRBV14	10	TRBJ2-3	ASSPRTDTQY
TRBV12-3/TRBV12-4	9	TRBJ2-4	ASTTNYIQY
TRBV3-1	13	TRBJ2-2	ATSLGTTNTGELF
TRBV20-1	12	TRBJ2-7	SAKTGQGFYEQY
TRBV6-4	12	TRBJ2-3	ASSDGGATDTQY
TRBV5-1	15	TRBJ2-1	ASSLATLAGGDNEQF
TRBV7-2	13	TRBJ1-5	ASSLEGGEGQPQH
TRBV7-9	16	TRBJ2-7	ASSPSRWTSGRAYEQY
TRBV7-3	12	TRBJ2-1	ASSFSGSRNEQF
TRBV2	12	TRBJ2-7	ATNREGRSYEQY
TRBV30	12	TRBJ2-2	AWSPIMDTGELF
TRBV7-6	14	TRBJ2-2	ASSLGPGPNTGELF
TRBV12-3/TRBV12-4	14	TRBJ2-3	ASSSDIAGFTDTQY
TRBV7-2	13	TRBJ2-7	ASSLVQGATYEQY
TRBV10-3	14	TRBJ2-1	AISEGTGTDYNEQF
TRBV20-1	12	TRBJ1-1	SAEPGTMNTEAF
TRBV28	15	TRBJ2-1	ASSLSLLAAYYNEQF
TRBV5-1	13	TRBJ2-1	ASSFRGETYNEQF
TRBV3-1	15	TRBJ2-1	ASSQEPSGLSYNEQF
TRBV18	13	TRBJ2-5	ASSPTAGWEETQY
TRBV7-2	13	TRBJ1-2	ASSFRTETIEGYT
TRBV14	14	TRBJ2-4	ASSPNSPSTSNIQY
TRBV19	13	TRBJ2-1	ASSSSASSYNEQF
TRBV29-1	14	TRBJ2-2	SVEPGDRATTGELF
TRBV20-1	15	TRBJ1-4	SARDSSYRGRNEKLF
TRBV20-1	12	TRBJ2-7	SARTGGADYEQY
TRBV12-3/TRBV12-4	11	TRBJ2-7	ASSLAQPSEQY
TRBV5-1	12	TRBJ2-1	ASSLGQLYNEQF
TRBV20-1	13	TRBJ2-7	SARATGTPTYEQY
TRBV29-1	9	TRBJ2-3	SVPPTDTQY
TRBV27	11	TRBJ1-3	ASRALAGNTIY
TRBV27	9	TRBJ1-1	ASKLNTEAF
TRBV18	14	TRBJ2-2	ASSPQPGRNTGELF
TRBV9	14	TRBJ2-3	ASSVISGSHTDTQY
TRBV3-1	9	TRBJ2-7	ASSQASEQY
TRBV9	12	TRBJ1-2	ASSVVGTNYGYT
TRBV12-3/TRBV12-4	13	TRBJ2-1	ASSFPGGAGWEQF
TRBV29-1	14	TRBJ2-1	SVTILAGISYNEQF
TRBV10-3	14	TRBJ2-4	AISEPRRDGQNIQY
TRBV3-1	14	TRBJ2-5	ASSSRNTGEVETQY
TRBV6-4	10	TRBJ2-2	ASRSLSGELF
TRBV12-3/TRBV12-4	14	TRBJ2-3	ASSSRTGGGTDTQY
TRBV19	14	TRBJ2-3	ASSRSSGGITDTQY
TRBV5-6	13	TRBJ1-2	ASSLPDRAPRGYT
TRBV29-1	10	TRBJ1-1	SVDGGDTEAF
TRBV29-1	11	TRBJ2-7	SVVWARGYEQY
TRBV7-9	14	TRBJ2-3	ASTHWVGEYTDTQY
TRBV5-1	15	TRBJ2-3	ASSGRTSGSPTDTQY
TRBV5-1	12	TRBJ2-7	ASSEDRVEYEQY
TRBV5-1	12	TRBJ2-7	ASNRPGQGYEQY
TRBV6-2/TRBV6-3	14	TRBJ2-5	ASFGIGTAVGGTQY
TRBV19	14	TRBJ1-5	ASSIVWGSFNQPQH
TRBV29-1	11	TRBJ2-5	SVLSALQETQY
TRBV12-3/TRBV12-4	11	TRBJ2-6	ASSYGGANVLT
TRBV5-1	12	TRBJ2-1	ASQLAGGPSEQF